These 8 T cell receptor beta chains originate from one sample sequenced in a study of T cell responses to AZD1222 COVID-19 vaccine. Repertoires were generated with immunoSEQ multiplex PCR, while TCRdb's copy carries only in-frame clones and drops some. The repertoire has about 190,000 clones, 85% to 90% of them found once; the top ten carry approximately 2.7%. This specimen was peripheral blood, taken on day 0 of MenACWY control vaccination. These receptors all stem from an adult in good health.

The rearrangement uses TRBV6-6 and TRBJ1-3; D not certain. The CDR3 loop spans 15 amino acids. The germline V and J ends were trimmed by 6 bases and 0 bases, with 12 bases remaining between them. Germline V gives CDR1 MNHNY, CDR2 SVGAGI (reference sequence). DNA of the CDR3: TGTGCCAGCAGCTCCTCCCCGAGCTCTGGAAACACCATATATTTT. It codes for CASSSSPSSGNTIYF.

J is TRBJ2-3 and V is TRBV20-1; 10 bases map to TRBD2. This CDR3 is built from 14 residues. V gave up 3 bases and J gave up 1 base; unmatched junction bases: 1. Germline CDR1 DFQATT, CDR2 SNEGSKA (reference sequence). The CDR3 DNA reads TGCAGTGCTAGTCTAGCGGGAGGCACAGATACGCAGTATTTT. Encoded protein: CSASLAGGTDTQYF.

V is TRBV6-5 and J is TRBJ2-1, with 13 nucleotides matching TRBD2. The CDR3 has 16 amino acids. V was clipped by 0 bases and J by 13 bases; unmatched bases: 9. Germline CDR1 is MNHEY and CDR2 is SVGAGI. The chain's CDR3 is CASSYSGTSGMAPQFF. In DNA form, the CDR3 reads TGTGCCAGCAGTTACTCCGGGACTAGCGGGATGGCACCCCAGTTCTTC.

The V call is TRBV5-1, the J call TRBJ2-3; no reliable D call. V shed 2 bases and J shed 4 bases, with 8 bases lying between them. Germline assignment: CDR1 SGHRS and CDR2 YFSETQ. The CDR3 runs 13 residues. The CDR3 DNA reads as TGCGCCAGCAGCTTTGGTAGTTCAGATACGCAGTATTTT. Protein: CASSFGSSDTQYF.

The gene calls are TRBV6-6 and TRBJ2-2; no clear D. V lost 10 bases, J lost 0 bases, and 15 bases lay in between. This CDR3 is built from 15 residues. Germline V gene data show CDR1 as MNHNY and CDR2 as SVGAGI (reference sequence). The CDR3 loop is CATSGRTANTGELFF. CDR3 coding DNA: TGTGCCACCTCCGGGCGGACCGCGAACACCGGGGAGCTGTTTTTT.

This chain joins TRBV29-1 and TRBJ1-1; D may be TRBD1 (5 bases). V lost 4 bases to trimming and J lost 6 bases, with 12 bases between them. CDR1 is SQVTM, CDR2 ANQGSEA, per germline. The CDR3 loop spans 12 amino acids. The CDR3 here is CSVVGGPAEAFF. CDR3 bases: TGCAGCGTTGTCGGGGGTCCGGCTGAAGCTTTCTTT. Using reference TRBV29-1 and TRBJ1-1 for the parts outside the CDR3, the full variable domain is SAVISQKPSRDICQRGTSLTIQCQVDSQVTMMFWYRQQPGQSLTLIATANQGSEATYESGFVIDKFPISRPNLTFSTLTVSNMSPEDSSIYLCSVVGGPAEAFFGQGTRLTVV.

The rearrangement links TRBV29-1 to TRBJ1-2, with TRBD1 identical over 7 bases. This CDR3 contains 13 residues. CDR1 and CDR2 from the germline V gene are SQVTM and ANQGSEA. The junction had 7 bases not matched to a gene; V was cut back by 6 bases and J by 3 bases. In DNA, the CDR3 is TGCAGCGTGGTACCGGGACAGTACTATGGCTACACCTTC. This sequence encodes CSVVPGQYYGYTF.

The CDR3 region is CASSLEITHEQYF. The CDR3 DNA is TGTGCCAGCAGCTTAGAGATTACCCACGAGCAGTACTTC. This sequence joins TRBV7-6 and TRBJ2-7; D gene ambiguous. Germline CDR1 is SGHVS and CDR2 is FNYEAQ. This CDR3 is built from 13 residues. Deletions cut 1 base from V and 5 bases from J, with 9 bases between.